Ten or more counts support the clone carrying this T cell receptor (beta chain). Its specificity is not known. Using unique molecular identifiers, the investigators prepared the TCRbeta library. MiXCR, run by TCRdb on the PCR reads, gives a single entry per CDR3 protein. The sample records some 200,000 distinct CDR3 sequences, roughly 11% being singletons. The trim removed 4 bases at V and 9 bases at J, leaving 8 bases unmatched. This CDR3 is built from 16 residues. Per germline, CDR1 MNHEY and CDR2 SVGAGI. The sample is drawn from a study of T-cell reconstitution after alpha-beta-depleted transplantation in children. Study-level results: T-cell counts and diversity at one year following transplant were attributed mainly to newly produced T cells. Several hundred expanded graft clones reportedly supplied alpha-beta T cells about two months after transplant.

The sequencing used PBMCs, collected before TCRalphabeta/CD19-depleted stem cell transplant. This TCR was recovered from a child in the first two years of life with acute myeloid leukemia, due to receive a stem cell transplant. The J gene is TRBJ2-1, the V gene TRBV6-5; 14 bases are a match to TRBD2. The CDR3 loop reads CASSSRLAGGPGEQFF. CDR3 coding DNA: TGTGCCAGCAGTTCCCGACTAGCGGGAGGGCCCGGTGAGCAGTTCTTC.